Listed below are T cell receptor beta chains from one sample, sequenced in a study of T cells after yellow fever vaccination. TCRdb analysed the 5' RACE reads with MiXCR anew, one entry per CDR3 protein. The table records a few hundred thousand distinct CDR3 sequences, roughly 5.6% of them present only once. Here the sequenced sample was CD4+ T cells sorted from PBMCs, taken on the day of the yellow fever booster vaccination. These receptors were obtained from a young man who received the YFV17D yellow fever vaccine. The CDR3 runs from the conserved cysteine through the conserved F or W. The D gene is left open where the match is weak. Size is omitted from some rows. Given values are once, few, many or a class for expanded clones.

cdr3_nt: TGCGCCAGCAGCCTGGATCCTAGAGCCATGGATGAGCAGTTCTTC
cdr3_aa: CASSLDPRAMDEQFF
j_call: TRBJ2-1
clone_size: few
v_call: TRBV4-1
d_call: .

cdr3_nt: TGTGCCAGCAGGCGACAGGCCGGGGAGCTGTTTTTT
cdr3_aa: CASRRQAGELFF
j_call: TRBJ2-2
clone_size: .
v_call: TRBV7-9
d_call: .

cdr3_nt: TGCGCCAGCAGGTACCAAGAGACCCAGTACTTC
cdr3_aa: CASRYQETQYF
j_call: TRBJ2-5
clone_size: many
v_call: TRBV5-1
d_call: .

cdr3_nt: TGTGCCAGCAGCTCCCGGGCCCCAGCAAAGTATTTT
cdr3_aa: CASSSRAPAKYF
j_call: TRBJ2-3
clone_size: many
v_call: TRBV7-2
d_call: .

cdr3_nt: TGTGCCAGCAGTTTCCCGAGACCCGGGGCCCAGTACTTC
cdr3_aa: CASSFPRPGAQYF
j_call: TRBJ2-5
clone_size: many
v_call: TRBV12-3/TRBV12-4
d_call: .

cdr3_nt: TGTGCCAGCAGCGTAGGAATTAGCGGGGGGGCCTTACGTGGTGAGCAGTTCTTC
cdr3_aa: CASSVGISGGALRGEQFF
j_call: TRBJ2-1
clone_size: .
v_call: TRBV9
d_call: TRBD2

cdr3_nt: TGTGCCTGGAGCGGGGACGGCAATCAGCCCCAGCATTTT
cdr3_aa: CAWSGDGNQPQHF
j_call: TRBJ1-5
clone_size: .
v_call: TRBV30
d_call: .

cdr3_nt: TGCGCCAGCGGGACTTCTAACTATGGCTACACCTTC
cdr3_aa: CASGTSNYGYTF
j_call: TRBJ1-2
clone_size: .
v_call: TRBV5-1
d_call: .

cdr3_nt: TGTGCCAGCAGCTTAGCCTTCCAAGAGACCCAGTACTTC
cdr3_aa: CASSLAFQETQYF
j_call: TRBJ2-5
clone_size: .
v_call: TRBV7-2
d_call: .

cdr3_nt: TGCGCCAGCAGCCCAAGAATGGGGAGCACTGAAGCTTTCTTT
cdr3_aa: CASSPRMGSTEAFF
j_call: TRBJ1-1
clone_size: .
v_call: TRBV4-3
d_call: .

cdr3_nt: TGCGCCAGCAGCCAAAGCGGGGGCTCGAGCTACGAGCAGTACTTC
cdr3_aa: CASSQSGGSSYEQYF
j_call: TRBJ2-7
clone_size: many
v_call: TRBV5-1
d_call: TRBD2

cdr3_nt: TGTGCCAGCAAAGGCAGGGGGTACAATGAGCAGTTCTTC
cdr3_aa: CASKGRGYNEQFF
j_call: TRBJ2-1
clone_size: few
v_call: TRBV12-3/TRBV12-4
d_call: TRBD1

cdr3_nt: TGTGCCAGCAGCTTAGGGACTAGCGACGTTACGCAGTATTTT
cdr3_aa: CASSLGTSDVTQYF
j_call: TRBJ2-3
clone_size: many
v_call: TRBV7-2
d_call: TRBD2

cdr3_nt: TGTGCCAGCCTTGGGGGCGCGGGACTTTACGCTTTCTTT
cdr3_aa: CASLGGAGLYAFF
j_call: TRBJ1-1
clone_size: .
v_call: TRBV19
d_call: .

cdr3_nt: TGCAGCGTTGGTACCGTCAGGGCTAACTATGGCTACACCTTC
cdr3_aa: CSVGTVRANYGYTF
j_call: TRBJ1-2
clone_size: few
v_call: TRBV29-1
d_call: .

cdr3_nt: TGTGCCAGCAGTATAGTCTACGAACCTGGAAACACCATATATTTT
cdr3_aa: CASSIVYEPGNTIYF
j_call: TRBJ1-3
clone_size: .
v_call: TRBV6-5
d_call: .

cdr3_nt: TGTGCCAGCAGCCTACGGGTACCGGTCGTTGGGGCCAACGTCCTGACTTTC
cdr3_aa: CASSLRVPVVGANVLTF
j_call: TRBJ2-6
clone_size: .
v_call: TRBV7-9
d_call: .

cdr3_nt: TGTGCCAGCAGCGATGACAGCAATGAGCAGTTCTTC
cdr3_aa: CASSDDSNEQFF
j_call: TRBJ2-1
clone_size: .
v_call: TRBV2
d_call: .

cdr3_nt: TGTGCCAGCAGCCAAGAGACGCCGGGCGATGAGCAGTTCTTC
cdr3_aa: CASSQETPGDEQFF
j_call: TRBJ2-1
clone_size: many
v_call: TRBV4-2
d_call: .

cdr3_nt: TGTGCCAGCTCACTTCACAGGGAAGAGACCCAGTACTTC
cdr3_aa: CASSLHREETQYF
j_call: TRBJ2-5
clone_size: few
v_call: TRBV18
d_call: .

cdr3_nt: TGCAGTGCTAGGCGGCAGCCGGAGACCCAGTACTTC
cdr3_aa: CSARRQPETQYF
j_call: TRBJ2-5
clone_size: many
v_call: TRBV20-1
d_call: .

cdr3_nt: TGTGCCAGCAGCTTACAGGGGGCGGAAGAGACCCAGTACTTC
cdr3_aa: CASSLQGAEETQYF
j_call: TRBJ2-5
clone_size: many
v_call: TRBV5-4
d_call: TRBD1

cdr3_nt: TGTGCCAGCAGTCCCCGGGGCAGCGACAATGAGCAGTTCTTC
cdr3_aa: CASSPRGSDNEQFF
j_call: TRBJ2-1
clone_size: few
v_call: TRBV12-3/TRBV12-4
d_call: .

cdr3_nt: TGTGCCAGCAGCTTATTCGGACTGAACACTGAAGCTTTCTTT
cdr3_aa: CASSLFGLNTEAFF
j_call: TRBJ1-1
clone_size: few
v_call: TRBV7-2
d_call: .

cdr3_nt: TGTGCCAGCAGCCCGCGGCGGGAGGGAGGAAACAGCATATATTTT
cdr3_aa: CASSPRREGGNSIYF
j_call: TRBJ1-3
clone_size: .
v_call: TRBV7-9
d_call: .

cdr3_nt: TGTGCCAGCAGTGAAAGGCACGAAGCTTTCTTT
cdr3_aa: CASSERHEAFF
j_call: TRBJ1-1
clone_size: .
v_call: TRBV2
d_call: .

cdr3_nt: TGTGCCAGCAGCTTGGGGACAGGGTACCACGAGCAGTACTTC
cdr3_aa: CASSLGTGYHEQYF
j_call: TRBJ2-7
clone_size: few
v_call: TRBV5-4
d_call: TRBD1

cdr3_nt: TGTGCCAGCAGCTTTGTTGCAATTCGAGATGGCTACACCTTC
cdr3_aa: CASSFVAIRDGYTF
j_call: TRBJ1-2
clone_size: .
v_call: TRBV7-9
d_call: .

cdr3_nt: TGTGCCAGCTATCCGGCAGCAGGGAGCCCTGGGGGGGAAGGCTACACCTTC
cdr3_aa: CASYPAAGSPGGEGYTF
j_call: TRBJ1-2
clone_size: few
v_call: TRBV12-3/TRBV12-4
d_call: .

cdr3_nt: TGTGCCAGCAGCCTCGCGCCCCTAGCGGGGGCAGATACGCAGTATTTT
cdr3_aa: CASSLAPLAGADTQYF
j_call: TRBJ2-3
clone_size: many
v_call: TRBV7-2
d_call: TRBD2

cdr3_nt: TGTGCCAGCAGTTCTCAGACCCCCGGGGAGCTGTTTTTT
cdr3_aa: CASSSQTPGELFF
j_call: TRBJ2-2
clone_size: many
v_call: TRBV12-3/TRBV12-4
d_call: .

cdr3_nt: TGTGCCAGCAGCTCCCCCAAGCTCGGACAGGCCCTAGCCAAAAACATTCAGTACTTC
cdr3_aa: CASSSPKLGQALAKNIQYF
j_call: TRBJ2-4
clone_size: .
v_call: TRBV7-9
d_call: TRBD1

cdr3_nt: TGTGCCAGCAGTTTAGCGGGGGACCCTGCGGAGACCCAGTACTTC
cdr3_aa: CASSLAGDPAETQYF
j_call: TRBJ2-5
clone_size: .
v_call: TRBV6-2/TRBV6-3
d_call: TRBD2

cdr3_nt: TGCGCCAGCAGCTCTTCGACAGCAACAAATGAAAAACTGTTTTTT
cdr3_aa: CASSSSTATNEKLFF
j_call: TRBJ1-4
clone_size: many
v_call: TRBV5-1
d_call: .

cdr3_nt: TGCGCCAGCACCCGCCAGCAGCGTCAAGAGACCCAGTACTTC
cdr3_aa: CASTRQQRQETQYF
j_call: TRBJ2-5
clone_size: .
v_call: TRBV5-1
d_call: .

cdr3_nt: TGTGCCAGCAGCTTAGTTCTTGGGCAAGAGACCCAGTACTTC
cdr3_aa: CASSLVLGQETQYF
j_call: TRBJ2-5
clone_size: many
v_call: TRBV7-8
d_call: .

cdr3_nt: TGCGCCAGCAGCTCAGGACCGACCAATCAGCCCCAGCATTTT
cdr3_aa: CASSSGPTNQPQHF
j_call: TRBJ1-5
clone_size: few
v_call: TRBV5-1
d_call: .

cdr3_nt: TGTGCCAGCAGCTTGGCGGGTTGGGGGGCTGAAGCTTTCTTT
cdr3_aa: CASSLAGWGAEAFF
j_call: TRBJ1-1
clone_size: few
v_call: TRBV5-4
d_call: .

cdr3_nt: TGTGCCAGCAGTTGGGGGGTCTCCGGCGGCTATGGCTACACCTTC
cdr3_aa: CASSWGVSGGYGYTF
j_call: TRBJ1-2
clone_size: .
v_call: TRBV6-5
d_call: .

cdr3_nt: TGTGCCAGCAGCCGGACAGGGGGGGGCGAGCAGTACTTC
cdr3_aa: CASSRTGGGEQYF
j_call: TRBJ2-7
clone_size: few
v_call: TRBV5-5
d_call: TRBD1

cdr3_nt: TGTGCCAGCAGCTTAGTACTAGCGGGGAGGAATACGCAGTATTTT
cdr3_aa: CASSLVLAGRNTQYF
j_call: TRBJ2-3
clone_size: many
v_call: TRBV7-2
d_call: TRBD2

cdr3_nt: TGTGCCAGCAGTTCGGACAGTAGATACAATGAGCAGTTCTTC
cdr3_aa: CASSSDSRYNEQFF
j_call: TRBJ2-1
clone_size: many
v_call: TRBV7-2
d_call: .

cdr3_nt: TGCGCCAGTGGGACAGGGAGAGGCACAGATACGCAGTATTTT
cdr3_aa: CASGTGRGTDTQYF
j_call: TRBJ2-3
clone_size: many
v_call: TRBV5-1
d_call: TRBD1

cdr3_nt: TGTGCCAGCAGTTACTCGCGCCCTAATCTGCCCCAGCATTTT
cdr3_aa: CASSYSRPNLPQHF
j_call: TRBJ1-5
clone_size: many
v_call: TRBV6-6
d_call: .

cdr3_nt: TGTGCCAGCCTCACAGGCCCTAGCGGGGCCCGCGGTACGCAGTATTTT
cdr3_aa: CASLTGPSGARGTQYF
j_call: TRBJ2-3
clone_size: few
v_call: TRBV6-9
d_call: TRBD2

cdr3_nt: TGCAGTGCGATAAGGGGGCGGCAGCCCCAGCATTTT
cdr3_aa: CSAIRGRQPQHF
j_call: TRBJ1-5
clone_size: .
v_call: TRBV20-1
d_call: TRBD1

cdr3_nt: TGTGCCAGCAGTGTTAACAGCCTTTTCTCTGGAAACACCATATATTTT
cdr3_aa: CASSVNSLFSGNTIYF
j_call: TRBJ1-3
clone_size: few
v_call: TRBV2
d_call: .

cdr3_nt: TGTGCCAGTAGTATCGTTTCTCAGCGAAATCAGCCCCAGCATTTT
cdr3_aa: CASSIVSQRNQPQHF
j_call: TRBJ1-5
clone_size: few
v_call: TRBV19
d_call: .

cdr3_nt: TGTGCCAGCAGTCCCCTGTACCCCCTAGCGGGAACAGATACGCAGTATTTT
cdr3_aa: CASSPLYPLAGTDTQYF
j_call: TRBJ2-3
clone_size: .
v_call: TRBV12-3/TRBV12-4
d_call: TRBD2

cdr3_nt: TGTGCCAGCAGCGACCAGGTAGACACTGAAGCTTTCTTT
cdr3_aa: CASSDQVDTEAFF
j_call: TRBJ1-1
clone_size: .
v_call: TRBV2
d_call: .

cdr3_nt: TGTGCCAGCAGTCGCCGACCGGGCAATCAGCCCCAGCATTTT
cdr3_aa: CASSRRPGNQPQHF
j_call: TRBJ1-5
clone_size: .
v_call: TRBV6-2/TRBV6-3
d_call: .